What follows is one T cell receptor (beta chain) and its context. This clone's antigen is unknown. Base qualities are not recorded, but no much larger clone differs from it by a single base. V was cut back by 10 bases and J by 2 bases, leaving a gap of 12 bases between them. CDR1 MDHEN and CDR2 SYDVKM are derived from the germline V gene. The CDR3 starts with the cysteine, ends with the phenylalanine, and has 12 residues. The CDR3 DNA has 36 bases and is translated from base 1. Collaborating institutions collected whole blood in K2EDTA tubes following their own protocols. For TCRbeta analysis, collaborators shipped samples as frozen whole blood, isolated PBMCs, or DNA extracted from either of those sample types. This entry is derived from a study of blood T cell repertoires in COVID-19 (dated by TCRdb to 2019 to 2021). Regarding the complete study: The collaborator samples originated in the United States, Italy and Spain and spanned the acute and convalescent phases of COVID-19. The samples were drawn from two sources: the first 160 participants of the ongoing ImmuneRACE study, and 1,254 subjects contributed by 6 global collaborators. Nearly every sample came with metadata listing a de-identified subject ID, COVID-19 status, age in years and sex. The material from the prospective study consisted of cDNA or gDNA derived from T cells, B-cell-depleted T cells, or PBMCs. Where HLA class I and class II types were available, the types were taken from metadata supplied by the sample provider, not from assay-based typing. Deeply sampled blood TCRbeta repertoires from subjects exposed to, actively infected with, or recovered from COVID-19 were included in the dataset. The repertoires were released in a freely available public database meant as a resource for research on the immune response to SARS-CoV-2.

TCRbeta CDR3 regions were amplified from genomic DNA using the immunoSEQ Assay, a bias-controlled multiplex PCR. The authors processed their data as follows. Nucleated cell counts per sample were estimated from amplification of reference gene primers within the assay. To quantify the absolute abundance of each unique TCRbeta CDR3 rearrangement, sequence reads were collapsed and filtered. For each sample, productive Simpson clonality was calculated as the square root of Simpson's diversity index across productive rearrangements. Drawn from immuneACCESS, this table holds only the in-frame rearrangements with V and J called that TCRdb kept. Clones are partly lost; checked studies trace under half to an unresolved V gene and leave the rest unexplained. V, J and clone size reflect that table, while D and trimming were determined from the DNA. This sample comprises hundreds of thousands of clones, 70% to 90% of them detected only once. Jointly, the top ten make up approximately 0.66% of the sample.

Points the paper makes about the study in general: The amount of clinical and demographic metadata varied by source and participant and was provided uncurated.

The chain couples TRBV28 to TRBJ2-7, with TRBD1 as a weak D call on 5 bases. The receptor's source is a man aged 35 to 55 with acute or convalescent COVID-19. Sequencing was carried out using peripheral blood. The CDR3 here reads CATQTATYEQYF. The DNA reads TGTGCCACCCAGACAGCCACCTACGAGCAGTACTTC.